The entry below gives a single TCR beta chain sequence along with its context. One end of the junction is discordant with germline, which a read error may explain. The sample comes from a study of blood T cell repertoires in COVID-19. Data came from immunoSEQ multiplex PCR; TCRdb stores just in-frame clones and leaves some out. The top ten clones hold roughly 4% of a sample with more than 200,000 clones, 79% of them seen once. The CDR3 contains 13 residues. Germline V gene lookup returns CDR1 SSHAT and CDR2 FNYEAQ (reference sequence). The sequenced material came from peripheral blood. The receptor was derived from a woman between 40 and 55 years old with active or convalescent COVID-19. This chain uses TRBV7-7 with TRBJ2-1; a possible D gene is TRBD1 (6 bases). CDR3 sequence (DNA): TGTGCTAGCAGCTTAGCTGGGGGCGGTGAGCAGTTCTTC. It encodes CASSLAGGGEQFF.